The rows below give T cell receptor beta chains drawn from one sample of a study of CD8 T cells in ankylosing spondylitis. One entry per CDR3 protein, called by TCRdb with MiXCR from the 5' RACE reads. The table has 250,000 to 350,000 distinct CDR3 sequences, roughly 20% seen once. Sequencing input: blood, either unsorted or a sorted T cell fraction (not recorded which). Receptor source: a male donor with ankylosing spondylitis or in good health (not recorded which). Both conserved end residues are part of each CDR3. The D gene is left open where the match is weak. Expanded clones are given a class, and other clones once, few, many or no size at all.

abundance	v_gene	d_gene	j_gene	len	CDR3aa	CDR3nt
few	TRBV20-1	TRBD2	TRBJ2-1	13	CSARREFFNEQFF	TGCAGTGCTCGGCGGGAGTTCTTTAATGAGCAGTTCTTC
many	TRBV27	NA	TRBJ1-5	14	CASTPSTGAQPQHF	TGTGCCAGCACCCCCTCCACGGGAGCGCAGCCCCAGCATTTT
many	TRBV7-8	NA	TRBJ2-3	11	CASTNTDTQYF	TGTGCCAGCACCAACACAGATACGCAGTATTTT
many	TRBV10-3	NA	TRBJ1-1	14	CAIRPHGGNTEAFF	TGTGCCATCAGGCCACACGGGGGGAACACTGAAGCTTTCTTT
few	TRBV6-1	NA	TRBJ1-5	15	CASRHRGGSNQPQHF	TGTGCCAGCAGACACCGGGGCGGGAGCAATCAGCCCCAGCATTTT
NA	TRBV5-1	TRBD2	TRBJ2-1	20	CASSLRQGGLDRVGDNEQFF	TGCGCCAGCAGCTTGAGGCAGGGCGGACTAGATCGGGTTGGAGACAATGAGCAGTTCTTC
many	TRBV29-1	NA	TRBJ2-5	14	CSVEGAGVQETQYF	TGCAGCGTTGAAGGCGCAGGGGTCCAAGAGACCCAGTACTTC
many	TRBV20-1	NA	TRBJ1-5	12	CSARGGNQPQHF	TGCAGTGCTAGGGGGGGCAATCAGCCCCAGCATTTT
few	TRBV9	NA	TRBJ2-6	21	CASSVGAADTEVRSGANVLTF	TGTGCCAGCAGCGTAGGAGCAGCGGACACCGAGGTTCGCTCTGGGGCCAACGTCCTGACTTTC
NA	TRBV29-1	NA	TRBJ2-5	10	CSVDWSPQYF	TGCAGCGTTGACTGGAGTCCCCAGTACTTC
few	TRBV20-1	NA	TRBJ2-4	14	CSAYIGPTGDIQYF	TGCAGTGCTTATATCGGGCCAACTGGCGACATTCAGTACTTC
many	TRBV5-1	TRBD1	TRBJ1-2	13	CASSPTGNYGYTF	TGCGCCAGCAGCCCGACAGGGAACTATGGCTACACCTTC
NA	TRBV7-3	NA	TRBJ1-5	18	CASSFFLNTLTNNQPQHF	TGTGCCAGCAGCTTCTTTCTGAACACCCTAACTAACAATCAGCCCCAGCATTTT
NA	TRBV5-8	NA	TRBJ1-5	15	CASSSTASRNQPQHF	TGTGCCAGCAGCTCGACAGCGAGTCGGAATCAGCCCCAGCATTTT
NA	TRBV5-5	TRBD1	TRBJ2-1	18	CASSAWSGWQGDYNEQFF	TGTGCCAGCAGCGCCTGGTCGGGTTGGCAGGGGGACTACAATGAGCAGTTCTTC
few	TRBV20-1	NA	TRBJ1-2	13	CSARDAVSYGYTF	TGCAGTGCTAGAGATGCGGTTAGTTATGGCTACACCTTC
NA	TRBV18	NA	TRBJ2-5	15	CASSPGLTGQETQYF	TGTGCCAGCTCACCGGGGTTGACAGGACAAGAGACCCAGTACTTC
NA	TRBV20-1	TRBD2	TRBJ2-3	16	CSASAGRGGPTDTQYF	TGCAGTGCAAGCGCCGGGCGGGGGGGCCCTACAGATACGCAGTATTTT
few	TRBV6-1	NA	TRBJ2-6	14	CASTRGTGANVLTF	TGTGCCAGCACTCGGGGGACTGGGGCCAACGTCCTGACTTTC
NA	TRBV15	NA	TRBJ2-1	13	CATSVGTYNEQFF	TGTGCCACCAGCGTCGGAACCTACAATGAGCAGTTCTTC
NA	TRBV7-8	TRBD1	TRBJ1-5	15	CASSLGGGPYQPQHF	TGTGCCAGCAGCTTAGGAGGGGGCCCTTATCAGCCCCAGCATTTT
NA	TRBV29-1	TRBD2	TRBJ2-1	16	CSVRPGLAGGPSRQFF	TGCAGCGTTAGACCGGGACTAGCGGGAGGGCCAAGTCGACAGTTCTTC
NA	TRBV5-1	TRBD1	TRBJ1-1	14	CASSGGQGNTEAFF	TGCGCCAGCAGTGGGGGACAGGGCAACACTGAAGCTTTCTTT
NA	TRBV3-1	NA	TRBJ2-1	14	CASSRRTVYNEQFF	TGTGCCAGCAGCCGCCGGACAGTCTACAATGAGCAGTTCTTC
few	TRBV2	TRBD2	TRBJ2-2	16	CASRRTSGGRTGELFF	TGTGCCAGCAGACGGACTAGCGGGGGCCGCACCGGGGAGCTGTTTTTT
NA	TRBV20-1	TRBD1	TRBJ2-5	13	CSADTGGAWTQYF	TGCAGTGCTGATACAGGGGGCGCCTGGACCCAGTACTTC
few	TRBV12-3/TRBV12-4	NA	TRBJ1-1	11	CASSLTGGPFF	TGTGCCAGCAGTTTAACCGGGGGGCCCTTCTTT
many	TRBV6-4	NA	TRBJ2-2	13	CASSDGDTGELFF	TGTGCCAGCAGTGACGGGGACACCGGGGAGCTGTTTTTT
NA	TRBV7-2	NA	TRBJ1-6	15	CASSLEPGSGSPLHF	TGTGCCAGCAGCTTAGAACCAGGGTCAGGCTCACCCCTCCACTTT
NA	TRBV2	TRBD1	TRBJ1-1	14	CASSETGVNTEAFF	TGTGCCAGCAGCGAGACAGGGGTGAACACTGAAGCTTTCTTT
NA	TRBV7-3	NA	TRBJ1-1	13	CASSQHPGTEAFF	TGTGCCAGCAGCCAACACCCGGGCACTGAAGCTTTCTTT
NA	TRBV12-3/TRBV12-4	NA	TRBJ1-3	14	CASSWDSRWNTIYF	TGTGCCAGCAGTTGGGACTCGCGGTGGAACACCATATATTTT
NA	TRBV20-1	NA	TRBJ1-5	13	CSARGGGDQPQHF	TGCAGTGCTAGAGGAGGCGGGGATCAGCCCCAGCATTTT
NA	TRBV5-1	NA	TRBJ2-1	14	CASSPRSEVNAQFF	TGCGCCAGCAGCCCCAGATCCGAGGTGAATGCGCAGTTCTTC
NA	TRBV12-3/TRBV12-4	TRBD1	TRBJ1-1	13	CASSPRDRGNAFF	TGTGCCAGCAGTCCTAGGGACAGGGGGAATGCTTTCTTT
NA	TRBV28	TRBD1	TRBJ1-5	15	CASRPRGQLAWPQHF	TGTGCCAGCAGACCAAGGGGACAGTTGGCTTGGCCCCAGCATTTT
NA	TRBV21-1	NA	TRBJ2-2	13	CASSSGKTGELFF	TGTGCCAGCAGTAGCGGTAAAACCGGGGAGCTGTTTTTT
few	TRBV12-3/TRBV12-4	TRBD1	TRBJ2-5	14	CASKKTGLSETQYF	TGTGCCAGCAAGAAGACAGGGCTATCGGAGACCCAGTACTTC
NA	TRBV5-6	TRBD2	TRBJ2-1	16	CASSPTLAGGLNEQFF	TGTGCCAGCAGCCCTACCCTAGCGGGAGGGCTCAATGAGCAGTTCTTC
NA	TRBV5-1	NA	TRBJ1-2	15	CASSPGRASNYGYTF	TGCGCCAGCTCACCAGGCCGAGCGTCTAACTATGGCTACACCTTC
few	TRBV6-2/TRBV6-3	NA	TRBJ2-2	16	CASSYLGGRFAGELFF	TGTGCCAGCAGTTATCTAGGGGGGAGATTCGCCGGGGAGCTGTTTTTT
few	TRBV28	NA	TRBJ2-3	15	CASSPPRVGTDTQYF	TGTGCCAGCAGTCCACCTCGGGTCGGCACAGATACGCAGTATTTT
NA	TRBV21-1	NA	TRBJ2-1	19	CASSKGAPTSGRSGDEQFF	TGTGCCAGCAGCAAAGGGGCCCCGACTAGCGGAAGGAGTGGGGATGAGCAGTTCTTC
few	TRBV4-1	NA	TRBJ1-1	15	CASSQEGQFPVWAFF	TGCGCCAGCAGCCAAGAAGGGCAGTTCCCCGTTTGGGCTTTCTTT
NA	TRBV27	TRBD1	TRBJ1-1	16	CASSLRLDRWGTEAFF	TGTGCCAGCAGTTTAAGGCTGGACAGGTGGGGCACTGAAGCTTTCTTT
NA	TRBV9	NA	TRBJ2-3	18	CASSVATGRMGGTDTQYF	TGTGCCAGCAGCGTAGCAACAGGCCGGATGGGGGGCACAGATACGCAGTATTTT
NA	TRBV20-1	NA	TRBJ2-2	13	CSAGGLYTGELFF	TGCAGTGCCGGCGGACTCTACACCGGGGAGCTGTTTTTT
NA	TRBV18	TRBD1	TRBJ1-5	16	CASSLTGQSGNQPQHF	TGTGCCAGCTCACTGACAGGGCAATCGGGCAATCAGCCCCAGCATTTT
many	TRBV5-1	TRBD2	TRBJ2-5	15	CASSLLLADEETQYF	TGCGCCAGCAGCTTGCTTCTAGCGGATGAAGAGACCCAGTACTTC
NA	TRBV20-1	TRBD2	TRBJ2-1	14	CSASGTSGSDEQFF	TGCAGTGCTTCCGGGACTAGCGGGTCCGATGAGCAGTTCTTC
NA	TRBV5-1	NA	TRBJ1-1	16	CASSFLGAIWDAEAFF	TGCGCCAGCAGCTTTCTGGGGGCAATCTGGGATGCTGAAGCTTTCTTT
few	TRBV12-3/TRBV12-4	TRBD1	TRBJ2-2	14	CATRQGARTGELFF	TGTGCCACTAGACAGGGGGCCAGAACCGGGGAGCTGTTTTTT
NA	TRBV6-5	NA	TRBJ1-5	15	CASSYDRTGNQPQHF	TGTGCCAGCAGTTACGACAGAACCGGCAATCAGCCCCAGCATTTT
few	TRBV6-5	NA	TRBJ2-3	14	CASSYSPTGDTQYF	TGTGCCAGCAGTTACTCTCCTACGGGAGATACGCAGTATTTT
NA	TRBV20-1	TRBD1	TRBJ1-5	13	CSAMTGGDQPQHF	TGCAGTGCCATGACAGGGGGCGATCAGCCCCAGCATTTT
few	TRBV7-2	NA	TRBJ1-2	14	CASSLGRTAGGYTF	TGTGCCAGCAGCTTAGGGAGGACAGCTGGTGGCTACACCTTC
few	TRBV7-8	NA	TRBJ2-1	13	CASSRGQGYEQFF	TGTGCCAGCAGCCGTGGGCAGGGGTATGAGCAGTTCTTC
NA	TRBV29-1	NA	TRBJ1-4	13	CSVVEAPGERLFF	TGCAGCGTTGTCGAGGCCCCAGGCGAAAGACTGTTTTTT
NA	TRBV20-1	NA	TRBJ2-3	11	CSPQGTDTQYF	TGCAGTCCGCAGGGTACAGATACGCAGTATTTT